What follows are 18 T cell receptor beta chains derived from one specimen sequenced in a study of blood T cell repertoires in COVID-19. Sequencing was performed with immunoSEQ multiplex PCR; in TCRdb, only in-frame clones are kept and a portion is missing. This table has over 110,000 clones, roughly 79% appearing once. Sequencing was done on a sample of peripheral blood. The receptors derive from a woman aged 55-75 years with acute or convalescent COVID-19.

V usage is TRBV18 and J usage is TRBJ2-3, with 7 positions matching TRBD1. Losses at the gene ends were 3 bases for V and 2 bases for J; bases not matched to a gene: 2. This CDR3 comprises 14 residues. The V gene's germline CDR1 is KGHSH and CDR2 LQKENI. This CDR3 reads CASSPDRVTDTQYF. CDR3 bases: TGTGCCAGCTCACCCGACAGGGTCACAGATACGCAGTATTTT.

V and J are TRBV30 and TRBJ1-5, with 9 bases aligning to TRBD1. With 0 bases clipped from V and 10 bases from J, the junction kept 7 bases outside the gene matches. Germline-derived CDR1 and CDR2 are GTSNPN and SVGIG (reference sequence). This CDR3 region has 14 residues. In DNA, the CDR3 is TGTGCCTGGAGTGTACGGGACAGGGTAATCCCCCAGCATTTT. Amino acid sequence: CAWSVRDRVIPQHF.

Only one count was recorded for this clone. DNA of the CDR3: TGTGCCAGCAGCCTGGCAGGGGTGGACGAGCAGTACTTC. Protein: CASSLAGVDEQYF. This rearrangement joins TRBV3-1 (or the pseudogene TRBV3-2) to TRBJ2-7, with a possible D match to TRBD1 (6 bases). Germline-derived CDR1 and CDR2 are LGHDT and YNNKEL (reference sequence). The V end lost 4 bases, the J end lost 5 bases, and 12 bases lay between the germline ends. The CDR3 spans 13 residues.

The chain employs TRBV11-2 and TRBJ1-1; no clear D. This CDR3 has 13 residues. Germline V gene lookup returns CDR1 SGHAT and CDR2 FQNNGV. V was trimmed by 5 bases and J by 4 bases, leaving 11 bases between them. This CDR3 reads CASSRTRPTEAFF. CDR3 bases: TGTGCCAGCAGCCGAACCAGGCCCACTGAAGCTTTCTTT.

The chain has TRBV27 and TRBJ2-2; D possibly corresponds to TRBD1 (6 bases). Trimming stripped 6 bases from V and 1 base from J, with 18 bases between. The length of the CDR3 is 17 residues. The germline gives CDR1 MNHEY, CDR2 SMNVEV (reference sequence). Written as DNA, the CDR3 is TGTGCCAGCAGAATGACCGCCGGGACACTGAACACCGGGGAGCTGTTTTTT. Translation: CASRMTAGTLNTGELFF.

V is TRBV14 and J is TRBJ2-1; D not certain. With 4 bases removed from V and 4 bases from J, the gap between germline ends came to 14 bases. The germline V gene encodes CDR1 SGHDN and CDR2 FVKESK. The CDR3 is 15 amino acids. The CDR3: CASSRLLSDYNEQFF. The DNA of the CDR3 is TGTGCCAGCAGCCGCCTCCTAAGCGATTACAATGAGCAGTTCTTC.

The chain links TRBV15 to TRBJ2-5; the match to TRBD2 covers 7 bases. This CDR3 region has 14 residues. Germline V CDR1 and CDR2: LNHNV, YYDKDF (reference sequence). Germline trimming cut 4 bases from V and 2 bases from J; bases unmatched to any gene: 4. CDR3 DNA: TGTGCCACCAGCATGCTAGCGGCACAAGAGACCCAGTACTTC. The encoded protein is CATSMLAAQETQYF.

The genes are TRBV5-6 and TRBJ2-3; 9 nucleotides line up with TRBD2. This CDR3 region has 15 residues. Trimming cost V 4 bases and J 1 base; bases outside gene matches: 4. Germline-derived CDR1 and CDR2 are SGHDT and YYEEEE. This chain's CDR3 is CASSTRLAGTDTQYF. The CDR3 region has the DNA TGTGCCAGCAGCACCCGACTAGCGGGCACAGATACGCAGTATTTT.

The table lists this clone with a few counts. The V call is TRBV10-3, the J call TRBJ2-2; 8 nucleotides match TRBD2. Germline V CDR1 and CDR2: ENHRY, SYGVKD. Trimming removed 3 bases from V and 7 bases from J; junction bases left unmatched: 10. The CDR3 runs to 16 residues. This chain's CDR3 is CAISDWVAGSLGELFF. The CDR3 nucleotides read TGTGCCATCAGTGACTGGGTAGCGGGAAGTCTCGGGGAGCTGTTTTTT.

The chain is built from TRBV4-2 and TRBJ2-5, with 11 bases lining up with TRBD2. The CDR3 contains 15 residues. V dropped 1 base and J dropped 7; count of bases not matched to a gene: 5. Germline CDR1 and CDR2: LGHNA and YNFKEQ. For the CDR3, the DNA is TGTGCCAGCAGCCAAGGACTAGCGGGAATCGTGACCCAGTACTTC. Its protein product is CASSQGLAGIVTQYF.

This clone was counted a single time. The chain combines TRBV9 with TRBJ2-2; TRBD2 matches 9 bases. CDR3 length: 16 residues. Germline lookup yields CDR1 SGDLS and CDR2 YYNGEE. The V segment lost 5 bases and the J segment 3 bases; nucleotides outside the gene matches: 8. CDR3 DNA: TGTGCCAGCAGTCCTATAGCGGGAGAGCACACCGGGGAGCTGTTTTTT. Amino acid sequence: CASSPIAGEHTGELFF.

This clone was counted only a few times. In DNA form, the CDR3 reads TGTGCCAGCAGTGAAGATGGGCCGAGCACAGATACGCAGTATTTT. This codes for CASSEDGPSTDTQYF. This chain uses TRBV2 with TRBJ2-3; D ambiguous. CDR3 length: 15 residues. The germline V and J ends were trimmed by 1 base and 0 bases, with 8 bases remaining between them. The V gene's germline CDR1 is SNHLY and CDR2 FYNNEI.

This sequence joins TRBV19 and TRBJ1-1, with D tentatively TRBD1 (5 bases). V lost 3 bases and J lost 0, with 8 bases in between. Germline CDR1 is LNHDA and CDR2 is SQIVND (reference sequence). There are 14 residues in the CDR3. As DNA, the CDR3 is TGTGCCAGTAGTATCGACAGTTTGAACACTGAAGCTTTCTTT. It specifies CASSIDSLNTEAFF.

V gene TRBV28 combines with J gene TRBJ1-5, with a tentative D call TRBD1 (5 bases). The germline V gene has CDR1 MDHEN and CDR2 SYDVKM. This CDR3 is 13 amino acids long. Trimming removed 7 bases from V and 4 bases from J, with 11 bases in between. CDR3 in amino acids: CASTYRGNQPQHF. The CDR3 DNA reads TGTGCCAGCACCTACCGGGGGAATCAGCCCCAGCATTTT.

V gene TRBV2 combines with J gene TRBJ1-1; D is ambiguous. The CDR3 has 12 amino acids. Trimming took off 9 bases at V and 2 bases at J, with 10 bases between the two ends. Germline V gives CDR1 SNHLY, CDR2 FYNNEI. CDR3 loop: CASPSYNTEAFF. The CDR3 nucleotides are TGTGCCAGTCCCTCCTACAACACTGAAGCTTTCTTT.

The rearrangement uses TRBV28 and TRBJ2-5; 7 nucleotides agree with TRBD1. Germline lookup yields CDR1 MDHEN and CDR2 SYDVKM. This CDR3 has 13 residues. Germline trimming cut 7 bases from V and 9 bases from J; bases unmatched to any gene: 11. CDR3 sequence (DNA): TGTGCCAGCAACAGACAGGGTCCAGGGGCCCAGTACTTC. It codes for CASNRQGPGAQYF.

This rearrangement joins TRBV7-3 to TRBJ1-2; 8 nucleotides match TRBD1. The V gene's germline CDR1 is SGHTA and CDR2 FQGTGA. Trimming at V came to 0 bases and at J to 7 bases, leaving 4 bases not matched to a gene. This CDR3 spans 14 amino acids. DNA for the CDR3: TGTGCCAGCAGCTTAACTCGGACAGGGAGTGGCTACACCTTC. Protein sequence: CASSLTRTGSGYTF.

In this sample, this clone turned up a few times. The J gene is TRBJ1-1, the V gene TRBV7-9; TRBD1 agrees at 8 bases. This CDR3 region has 15 residues. The V gene's germline CDR1 is SEHNR and CDR2 FQNEAQ (reference sequence). The V gene end was trimmed by 5 bases and the J gene end by 5 bases; junction bases not matched to a gene: 10. In nucleotides, the CDR3 is TGTGCCAGCAGCCGAAAGGACAGGGAGGGGACTGAAGCTTTCTTT. Its protein product is CASSRKDREGTEAFF.